What follows are 18 T cell receptor beta chains derived from one specimen sequenced in a study of T cell repertoires in aging, cancer and after chemotherapy. TCR beta rearrangements were amplified from peripheral blood genomic DNA. TRB rearrangements spanning V, D and J were amplified using mixed TRB-A/B primers. TCRdb analysed the multiplex PCR reads with MiXCR anew, one entry per CDR3 protein. Among about 2,400 distinct CDR3 sequences listed, approximately 20% were seen once. Sequencing was done on a sample of blood. Receptors originate from a human donor with a blood cancer.

The gene calls are TRBV7-9 and TRBJ2-1, with 16 bases matching TRBD2. Germline CDR1 SEHNR, CDR2 FQNEAQ (reference sequence). The V gene end was trimmed by 5 bases and the J gene end by 5 bases; junction bases not matched to a gene: 3. This CDR3 contains 16 residues. The CDR3 DNA sequence: TGTGCCAGCAGCGCGGGACTAGCGGGGGGGAACAATGAGCAGTTCTTC. The encoded protein is CASSAGLAGGNNEQFF.

The genes are TRBV4-3 and TRBJ1-2; D is unresolved. V was cut by 0 bases and J by 4 bases, with 12 bases left in between. Germline CDR1 is LGHNA and CDR2 is YSLEER. The CDR3 is 15 residues long. The CDR3 loop reads CASSQDSGGLYGYTF. CDR3 coding DNA: TGCGCCAGCAGCCAAGATTCCGGTGGTCTCTATGGCTACACCTTC.

The chain employs TRBV5-1 and TRBJ2-2, with 10 bases fitting TRBD1. Trimming took 2 bases from V and 3 from J; bases not matched to a gene: 4. CDR1 is SGHRS and CDR2 is YFSETQ in the germline V gene. The CDR3 has 16 amino acids. The CDR3 DNA follows: TGCGCCAGCAGCTTACTTGGGACAGGGGACACCGGGGAGCTGTTTTTT. It is translated as CASSLLGTGDTGELFF.

The rearrangement links TRBV27 to TRBJ2-7; no firm D call. The germline V and J ends were trimmed by 5 bases and 7 bases, with 15 bases remaining between them. The CDR3 runs to 13 residues. Germline assignment: CDR1 MNHEY and CDR2 SMNVEV (reference sequence). In DNA, the CDR3 is TGTGCCAGCAGTGATTTAGAATCGAGGGAGCAGTACTTC. The encoded protein is CASSDLESREQYF.

This chain connects TRBV14 to TRBJ1-4, with D tentatively TRBD1 (6 bases). The CDR3 sequence is 18 residues long. Germline V gene data show CDR1 as SGHDN and CDR2 as FVKESK. The ends were cut back, 4 bases at V and 3 bases at J, with 21 bases in the middle. The CDR3 loop is CASSRRDMSINSNEKLFF. CDR3 in DNA: TGTGCCAGCAGCCGCCGGGACATGTCCATCAACTCTAATGAAAAACTGTTTTTT.

This clonotype is large (0.1 to 1%) in the sample. The V gene is TRBV6-5, the J gene TRBJ2-1, with TRBD1 identical over 8 bases. CDR3 length: 15 residues. From germline, CDR1 is MNHEY and CDR2 SVGAGI. V lost 0 bases, J lost 4 bases, and 2 bases stayed unmatched. CDR3 residues: CASSYSGQAYNEQFF. CDR3 in DNA: TGTGCCAGCAGTTACTCGGGACAGGCTTACAATGAGCAGTTCTTC.

This clonotype is medium-sized (0.01 to 0.1%). The rearrangement joins TRBV6-2 or TRBV6-3 to TRBJ1-1; 9 bases are shared with TRBD1. The CDR3 extends over 13 amino acids. CDR1 MNHEY and CDR2 SVGEGT come from the germline V gene. The V gene end was trimmed by 9 bases and the J gene end by 1 base; junction bases not matched to a gene: 3. The CDR3 DNA reads as TGTGCCAGTACAGGGGGCTCGAACACTGAAGCTTTCTTT. This sequence encodes CASTGGSNTEAFF.

This clonotype came up once. The J gene is TRBJ1-1, the V gene TRBV27; D might be TRBD1 (5 bases). CDR1 is MNHEY, CDR2 SMNVEV, per germline (reference sequence). Trimming took off 2 bases at V and 1 base at J, with 11 bases between the two ends. The CDR3 runs to 15 residues. CDR3: CASSLSDSSNTEAFF. The CDR3 DNA reads TGTGCCAGCAGTTTAAGTGACAGTTCGAACACTGAAGCTTTCTTT.

This clonotype was detected a few times. The V and J genes are TRBV28 and TRBJ1-1, with 7 bases fitting TRBD1. From germline, CDR1 is MDHEN and CDR2 SYDVKM. V gave up 6 bases and J gave up 7 bases; unmatched junction bases: 14. The CDR3 spans 15 residues. CDR3 protein: CASSPFRQGPNEAFF. The CDR3 DNA reads TGTGCCAGCAGCCCCTTTAGACAGGGACCGAATGAAGCTTTCTTT.

In regard to this clonotype: This could be a read error, since a much larger clone is one nucleotide away. The V gene is TRBV18, the J gene TRBJ1-3; D remains ambiguous. The CDR3 covers 16 residues. Trimming pared 2 bases from V and 1 base from J, leaving 12 bases between. CDR1 is KGHSH and CDR2 is LQKENI in the germline V gene. The CDR3 DNA reads TGTGCCAGCTCACCATCGAACAGCATATCTGGAAACACCATATATTTT. Its protein product is CASSPSNSISGNTIYF.

The chain is built from TRBV20-1 and TRBJ1-5; D is unclear. Trimming removed 3 bases at V and 7 bases at J, with 16 bases between. The CDR3 is 14 residues long. CDR1 DFQATT and CDR2 SNEGSKA come from the germline V gene (reference sequence). Written as DNA, the CDR3 is TGCAGTGCTAGTCTCCGAATGCCCGGGCAGCCCCAGCATTTT. This gives the protein CSASLRMPGQPQHF.

This clonotype came up a few times. CDR3 DNA: TGTGCCAGCAGCTTAGGGACAGGGGGGTTCGGCGAGCAGTACTTC. This codes for CASSLGTGGFGEQYF. The gene calls are TRBV11-1 and TRBJ2-7, with 10 bases that match TRBD1. Germline CDR1 and CDR2: SGHAT and FQDESV (reference sequence). The CDR3 spans 15 residues. V gave up 1 base and J gave up 6 bases; unmatched junction bases: 6.

This clonotype was observed a handful of times. J is TRBJ2-5 and V is TRBV24-1; no firm D call. Trimming took off 3 bases at V and 0 bases at J, with 10 bases between the two ends. There are 15 residues in the CDR3. CDR1 is KGHDR and CDR2 is SFDVKD in the germline V gene. CDR3 in amino acids: CATSDPNRYQETQYF. In nucleotides, the CDR3 is TGTGCCACCAGTGATCCAAACCGGTACCAAGAGACCCAGTACTTC.

This clonotype is termed large. This chain links TRBV29-1 with TRBJ2-1; D gene unclear. Germline CDR1 SQVTM, CDR2 ANQGSEA. Trimming cost V 4 bases and J 4 bases, with 17 bases left between them. CDR3 size: 15 residues. CDR3 loop: CSVGRVAPSYNEQFF. In nucleotides, the CDR3 is TGCAGCGTTGGTCGGGTAGCTCCTTCGTACAATGAGCAGTTCTTC.

Relative to its sample, this clonotype is medium-sized. This sequence joins TRBV5-6 and TRBJ1-4; 10 bases line up with TRBD1. The germline CDR1 and CDR2 sequences are SGHDT and YYEEEE. J lost 8 bases, V lost 3 bases, and 7 bases had no gene match. The CDR3 contains 15 residues. Written as DNA, the CDR3 is TGTGCCAGCAGCTGGGGACAGGGGCATCGGGAAAAACTGTTTTTT. Translated: CASSWGQGHREKLFF.

In its sample, this clonotype is medium-sized. V is TRBV29-1 and J is TRBJ1-1; D is uncertain. The CDR3 length is 11 residues. Trimming removed 5 bases at V and 1 base at J, with 5 bases between. CDR1 SQVTM and CDR2 ANQGSEA come from the germline V gene. The CDR3 here is CSVFENTEAFF. The CDR3 region has the DNA TGCAGCGTTTTCGAGAACACTGAAGCTTTCTTT.

This clonotype qualifies as large. The CDR3 coding sequence is TGTGCCAGTACGGTCAGGGCGTCTTCCGCCGGGGAGCTGTTTTTT. It translates to CASTVRASSAGELFF. The rearrangement links TRBV19 to TRBJ2-2, with D perhaps TRBD1 (5 bases). The CDR3 extends over 15 amino acids. The V and J ends lost 7 bases and 6 bases respectively, with 18 bases between them. The germline V gene encodes CDR1 LNHDA and CDR2 SQIVND (reference sequence).

Comments on this clonotype: A much bigger clone sits one base away, suggesting this may be a read error. The rearrangement links TRBV6-4 to TRBJ2-3, with D possibly being TRBD2 (6 bases). With 3 bases removed from V and 1 base from J, the gap between germline ends came to 14 bases. This CDR3 has 16 amino acids. CDR1 is MRHNA and CDR2 is SNTAGT in the germline V gene. This CDR3 is CASSEGTQLGTDTQYF. CDR3 DNA sequence: TGTGCCAGCAGTGAAGGGACTCAATTGGGCACAGATACGCAGTATTTT.